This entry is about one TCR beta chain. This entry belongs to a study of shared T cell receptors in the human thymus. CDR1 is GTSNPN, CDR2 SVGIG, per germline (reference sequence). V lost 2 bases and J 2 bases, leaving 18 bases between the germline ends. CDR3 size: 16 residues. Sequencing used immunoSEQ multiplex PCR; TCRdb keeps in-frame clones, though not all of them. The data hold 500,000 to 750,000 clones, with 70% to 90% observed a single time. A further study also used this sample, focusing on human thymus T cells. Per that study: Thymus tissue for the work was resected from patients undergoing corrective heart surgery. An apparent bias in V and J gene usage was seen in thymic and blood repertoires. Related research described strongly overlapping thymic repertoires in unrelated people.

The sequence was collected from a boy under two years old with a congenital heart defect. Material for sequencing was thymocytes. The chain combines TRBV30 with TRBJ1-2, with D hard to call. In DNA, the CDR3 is TGTGCCTGGAGTCGTGATTATGTTGACTTAAACTATGGCTACACCTTC. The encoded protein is CAWSRDYVDLNYGYTF.